The 25 T cell receptor beta chains below all came from one sample that was sequenced in a study of Graves' ophthalmopathy and Graves' hyperthyroidism (dated by TCRdb to 2017 to 2018). The sequencer listed for this sample is Illumina HiSeq 2000. TCR beta CDR3 regions were amplified from RNA transcripts for repertoire sequencing. The first round of RT-PCR was done with HTBI primers and the Qiagen OneStep RT-PCR kit, and was followed by a second round of multiplex PCR, then size selection and purification. TCRdb applied fastp at Q25 and MiXCR to the public reads, then kept only in-frame beta chains. Rows are unified per CDR3 protein, each entry keeping the most common DNA and genes. Present in this sample are some 370,000 distinct CDR3 sequences, about a sixth of which were seen just once. The ten largest clones represent roughly 2.3% of the sample. Sample: peripheral blood. These receptors were collected from an adult woman with stable Graves' hyperthyroidism.

The chain couples TRBV6-1 to TRBJ2-5, with a weak D call TRBD2 (6 bases). Deletions cut 4 bases from V and 5 bases from J, with 11 bases between. The CDR3 extends over 13 amino acids. Germline-derived CDR1 and CDR2 are MNHNS and SASEGT. The CDR3 sequence is CASSGGAVETQYF. The CDR3 DNA sequence: TGTGCCAGCAGTGGCGGGGCGGTGGAGACCCAGTACTTC.

Worth noting for this clonotype: Given a much more abundant clone one base away, this may be a read error. Lacking the conserved final phenylalanine or tryptophan, this CDR3 likely reflects a read error. The chain's CDR3 is CASRGTAQQPQHL. CDR3 coding DNA: TGTGCCAGCAGGGGGACAGCCCAACAGCCCCAGCATTTG. The J gene is TRBJ1-5, the V gene TRBV2, with TRBD1 matching 7 bases. Germline values: CDR1 SNHLY, CDR2 FYNNEI. This CDR3 has 13 residues. V lost 6 bases to trimming and J lost 7 bases; unmatched junction nucleotides: 6.

This clonotype has a count of ten or more. The rearrangement joins TRBV6-5 to TRBJ1-2; tentative D call: TRBD1 (5 bases). Trimming shortened V by 2 bases and J by 6 bases, and 13 bases separated the two germline ends. The CDR3 is 14 amino acids. Germline assignment: CDR1 MNHEY and CDR2 SVGAGI. As DNA, the CDR3 is TGTGCCAGCAGTTACGGTGGAGGGGCAGATGGCTACACCTTC. Translated, it gives CASSYGGGADGYTF.

This clonotype was found many times. The V and J genes are TRBV12-3 or TRBV12-4 and TRBJ2-6; TRBD1 matches at 8 bases. The V gene end was trimmed by 4 bases and the J gene end by 15 bases; junction bases not matched to a gene: 8. CDR3 length: 13 residues. CDR3 nucleotides: TGTGCCAGCAGTTCTAGAGTCGACAGGGGCCTGACTTTC. This sequence encodes CASSSRVDRGLTF.

The CDR3 here is CASSFSPPGGQETQYF. The DNA of the CDR3 is TGTGCCAGCAGTTTTAGTCCCCCAGGCGGGCAAGAGACCCAGTACTTC. The V call is TRBV12-3 or TRBV12-4, the J call TRBJ2-5; maybe TRBD2 (5 bases). The CDR3 length is 16 residues. The germline V and J ends were trimmed by 3 bases and 2 bases, with 16 bases remaining between them.

This clonotype was picked up many times. The chain links TRBV12-3 or TRBV12-4 to TRBJ2-5, with D maybe TRBD1 (6 bases). The V end was cut by 5 bases, the J end by 2 bases, with 12 bases between. This CDR3 has 14 residues. The CDR3 loop reads CASSDRDKQETQYF. Written as DNA, the CDR3 is TGTGCCAGCAGTGACCGGGACAAACAAGAGACCCAGTACTTC.

J is TRBJ1-1 and V is TRBV6-1; 7 bases line up with TRBD1. V was clipped by 7 bases and J by 5 bases; unmatched bases: 10. The CDR3 covers 14 residues. Germline loops: CDR1 MNHNS, CDR2 SASEGT. The CDR3 bases are TGTGCCAGCACCTCGGGACAGTCGTGGACTGAAGCTTTCTTT. This codes for CASTSGQSWTEAFF.

This clonotype was observed many times. V and J are TRBV20-1 and TRBJ1-5, with TRBD1 matching over 8 bases. CDR1 DFQATT and CDR2 SNEGSKA come from the germline V gene (reference sequence). The CDR3 contains 15 residues. The ends lost 1 base at V and 4 bases at J; junction bases unmatched: 6. The CDR3 here is CSARGGDRWNQPQHF. As DNA, the CDR3 is TGCAGTGCTAGAGGCGGGGACAGGTGGAATCAGCCCCAGCATTTT.

This clonotype was counted ten times or more. The V call is TRBV4-1, the J call TRBJ1-1; D gene unclear. Germline V lookup: CDR1 MGHRA, CDR2 YSYEKL. The CDR3 consists of 13 residues. The V end lost 0 bases, the J end lost 9 bases, and 11 bases lay between the germline ends. The CDR3 here is CASSQDLSGKAFF. In DNA, the CDR3 is TGCGCCAGCAGCCAAGATTTAAGTGGGAAAGCTTTCTTT.

A word on this clonotype: One base away lies a much larger clone, so this may be a sequencing read error. The V call is TRBV20-1, the J call TRBJ2-7; 9 positions agree with TRBD2. The junction had 12 bases not matched to a gene; V was cut back by 8 bases and J by 4 bases. The germline CDR1 and CDR2 sequences are DFQATT and SNEGSKA (reference sequence). This CDR3 has 14 amino acids. The CDR3 nucleotides are TGCAGTACCCCCGCGCGGCGGGAGGGGTACGAGCAGTACTTC. Translation gives CSTPARREGYEQYF.

This clonotype was found many times. The gene calls are TRBV30 and TRBJ2-5; TRBD2 matches at 11 bases. The CDR3 has 16 residues. Losses at the gene ends were 0 bases for V and 3 bases for J; bases not matched to a gene: 6. Germline CDR1 GTSNPN, CDR2 SVGIG (reference sequence). The CDR3 nucleotides are TGTGCCTGGAGTGTAACGTCGGGACTAGCGGAAGAGACCCAGTACTTC. Protein sequence: CAWSVTSGLAEETQYF.

This clonotype was counted many times. V usage is TRBV29-1 and J usage is TRBJ1-2, with D unresolved. CDR3 size: 10 residues. Trimming removed 4 bases at V and 8 bases at J, with 8 bases between. Germline lookup yields CDR1 SQVTM and CDR2 ANQGSEA. The CDR3 loop reads CSVGADGYTF. CDR3 coding DNA: TGCAGCGTTGGGGCAGACGGCTACACCTTC.

This clonotype occurred many times. The chain has TRBV10-3 and TRBJ1-5; D ambiguous. From germline, CDR1 is ENHRY and CDR2 SYGVKD. This CDR3 is 15 amino acids long. V lost 9 bases and J lost 1, with 16 bases in between. CDR3 sequence: CAIWEVVGSNQPQHF. The CDR3 bases are TGTGCCATTTGGGAGGTGGTGGGCAGCAATCAGCCCCAGCATTTT.

V gene TRBV12-3 or TRBV12-4 combines with J gene TRBJ2-7; 7 bases align to TRBD1. After removal of 6 bases from V and 6 bases from J, the junction contained 8 bases not matched to a gene. The CDR3 has 13 residues. CDR3 amino acids: CASSPGTATEQYF. The CDR3 bases are TGTGCCAGCAGCCCCGGGACAGCTACCGAGCAGTACTTC.

The chain is built from TRBV12-3 or TRBV12-4 and TRBJ2-7; the match to TRBD1 covers 11 bases. Trimming took 5 bases from V and 1 from J; bases not matched to a gene: 4. The CDR3 extends over 15 amino acids. The CDR3 DNA reads as TGTGCCAGCAGTACCGGGACAGGGGGATCCTACGAGCAGTACTTC. Residues: CASSTGTGGSYEQYF.

This clonotype was seen only a few times. The rearrangement links TRBV6-1 to TRBJ2-7, with TRBD1 identical over 8 bases. This CDR3 comprises 16 residues. Germline V gives CDR1 MNHNS, CDR2 SASEGT. Trimming cost V 5 bases and J 3 bases; bases outside gene matches: 12. DNA of the CDR3: TGTGCCAGCAGTCCCCGGGATGGACAGGGAGTCTACGAGCAGTACTTC. Encoded protein: CASSPRDGQGVYEQYF.

This clonotype was counted ten times or more. The rearrangement links TRBV6-5 to TRBJ1-6, with D uncertain. CDR3 length equals 14 residues. V gave up 2 bases and J gave up 6 bases, with 8 bases separating them. Germline V lookup: CDR1 MNHEY, CDR2 SVGAGI. The CDR3 bases are TGTGCCAGCAGTTACGGGGTGGGTAATTCACCCCTCCACTTT. It codes for CASSYGVGNSPLHF.

At least ten counts were recorded for this clonotype. Written as DNA, the CDR3 is TGTGCCAGCAGCTTGACTAGCGGGAGGGGTGGGGCCAACGTCCTGACTTTC. This translates into CASSLTSGRGGANVLTF. The chain has TRBV7-2 and TRBJ2-6, with 14 bases lining up with TRBD2. The CDR3 runs 17 residues. V lost 3 bases and J lost 3; bases outside the gene matches: 1. The germline V gene encodes CDR1 SGHTA and CDR2 FQGNSA.

This clonotype was seen at least ten times. The V gene is TRBV2, the J gene TRBJ1-1; D remains ambiguous. This CDR3 comprises 13 residues. Germline V lookup: CDR1 SNHLY, CDR2 FYNNEI. The V gene lost 5 bases and the J gene lost 1 base, with 8 bases spanning the gap. Written as DNA, the CDR3 is TGTGCCAGCAGTTCATCAGGGAACACTGAAGCTTTCTTT. This gives the protein CASSSSGNTEAFF.

This sequence joins TRBV12-3 or TRBV12-4 and TRBJ1-5; no clear D gene. Trimming left V 7 bases short and J 0 bases short, with 13 bases between. The CDR3 extends over 15 amino acids. The CDR3 here is CASTEGGNSNQPQHF. The CDR3 region has the DNA TGTGCCAGCACCGAGGGAGGAAATAGCAATCAGCCCCAGCATTTT.

This clonotype turned up a few times. The chain couples TRBV6-1 to TRBJ2-2; 10 nucleotides match TRBD2. The ends lost 0 bases at V and 2 bases at J; junction bases unmatched: 6. The V gene's germline CDR1 is MNHNS and CDR2 SASEGT. The CDR3 spans 18 residues. CDR3 amino acids: CASSEAGSGGSNTGELFF. The CDR3 DNA follows: TGTGCCAGCAGTGAAGCGGGTAGCGGGGGGTCAAACACCGGGGAGCTGTTTTTT.

This clonotype has ten or more counts. This chain joins TRBV24-1 and TRBJ2-5, with 9 bases identical to TRBD2. This CDR3 comprises 15 residues. The germline V gene has CDR1 KGHDR and CDR2 SFDVKD. With V trimmed by 5 bases and J by 1 base, 4 bases remained unmatched. The CDR3 protein is CATSAAGGPQETQYF. CDR3 nucleotide sequence: TGTGCCACCAGTGCAGCGGGAGGACCCCAAGAGACCCAGTACTTC.

In its sample, this clonotype was seen many times. The J gene is TRBJ1-2, the V gene TRBV6-1; the D gene is possibly TRBD1 (6 bases). The CDR3 totals 13 residues. Germline CDR1 MNHNS, CDR2 SASEGT. Trimming took off 5 bases at V and 3 bases at J, with 10 bases between the two ends. The CDR3 here is CASSPGADYGYTF. In nucleotides, the CDR3 is TGTGCCAGCAGTCCAGGGGCAGACTATGGCTACACCTTC.

This clonotype turned up a few times. Since the CDR3 does not end with the conserved phenylalanine or tryptophan, this likely comes from a read error. The CDR3 DNA sequence: TGTGCCAGCAGCGGATACAGGGGCGGGGAGCTGTTTTAT. This encodes CASSGYRGGELFY. The V and J genes are TRBV13 and TRBJ2-2; 7 positions match TRBD1. The V gene end was trimmed by 5 bases and the J gene end by 7 bases; junction bases not matched to a gene: 4. The CDR3 contains 13 residues. Germline V gives CDR1 PRHDT, CDR2 FYEKMQ (reference sequence).

This clonotype was found many times. The J gene is TRBJ1-5, the V gene TRBV12-3 or TRBV12-4; tentatively, D is TRBD1 (6 bases). Trimming stripped 8 bases from V and 4 bases from J, with 9 bases between. The length of the CDR3 is 12 residues. CDR3 sequence: CASVRGNQPQHF. The DNA of the CDR3 is TGTGCCAGCGTAAGGGGGAATCAGCCCCAGCATTTT.